What follows are 32 T cell receptor beta chains derived from one specimen sequenced in a study of T-cell reconstitution after alpha-beta-depleted transplantation in children. The library targeted TCRbeta and was prepared with unique molecular identifiers. TCRdb re-derived calls from the PCR reads in MiXCR, one entry per CDR3 protein. The data show 200,000 to 300,000 distinct CDR3 sequences, with about 12% seen just once and approximately 2.9% held by the top ten. The sequencing here drew on PBMCs from the stem cell graft donor, taken from the stem cell graft. The receptors stem from a human donor who donated a stem cell graft to a child with acute lymphoblastic leukemia.

This clonotype was seen at least ten times. As DNA, the CDR3 is TGCGCCAGCAGCTTGTCGCAGGGATCGGGGGAGCAGTACTTC. Translation gives CASSLSQGSGEQYF. The V and J genes are TRBV5-1 and TRBJ2-7; D may match TRBD1 or TRBD2 (5 bases each). Germline-derived CDR1 and CDR2 are SGHRS and YFSETQ. The CDR3 has 14 amino acids. Trimming shortened V by 1 base and J by 7 bases, and 15 bases separated the two germline ends. Combining the CDR3 with reference TRBV5-1 and TRBJ2-7 gives the whole variable domain KAGVTQTPRYLIKTRGQQVTLSCSPISGHRSVSWYQQTPGQGLQFLFEYFSETQRNKGNFPGRFSGRQFSNSRSEMNVSTLELGDSALYLCASSLSQGSGEQYFGPGTRLTVT.

This clonotype occurred many times. The genes are TRBV20-1 and TRBJ2-3; D remains ambiguous. In germline, CDR1 is DFQATT, CDR2 SNEGSKA (reference sequence). The CDR3 extends over 12 amino acids. V shed 6 bases and J shed 2 bases, with 9 bases lying between them. CDR3 bases: TGCAGTGCCCTCGCGGACACAGATACGCAGTATTTT. Amino acid sequence: CSALADTDTQYF.

In its sample, this clonotype was seen many times. The chain uses TRBV27 and TRBJ2-7; D remains unclear. Germline V gene sequence: CDR1 MNHEY, CDR2 SMNVEV (reference sequence). The CDR3 loop spans 11 amino acids. The germline V and J ends were trimmed by 6 bases and 3 bases, with 6 bases remaining between them. This CDR3 reads CASRQNYEQYF. CDR3 coding DNA: TGTGCCAGCAGGCAAAACTACGAGCAGTACTTC.

This clonotype came up many times. The V and J genes are TRBV5-1 and TRBJ1-1; D is undetermined. Trimming stripped 0 bases from V and 9 bases from J, with 18 bases between. This CDR3 spans 15 amino acids. Per the germline V gene, CDR1 is SGHRS and CDR2 is YFSETQ. The CDR3 loop reads CASSLADSRTEKAFF. The CDR3 DNA reads as TGCGCCAGCAGCTTGGCGGATTCCAGGACGGAGAAAGCTTTCTTT.

The rearrangement joins TRBV30 to TRBJ1-2; D is ambiguous. From germline, CDR1 is GTSNPN and CDR2 SVGIG (reference sequence). V gave up 3 bases and J gave up 0 bases, with 11 bases separating them. CDR3 length: 14 residues. CDR3 protein: CAWSGDGSNYGYTF. As DNA, the CDR3 is TGTGCCTGGAGCGGTGATGGATCTAACTATGGCTACACCTTC.

Only a few counts were recorded for this clonotype. The CDR3 sequence: CASSLFSRDLDTQYF. CDR3 DNA: TGTGCCAGCAGCTTATTCTCCCGTGACTTAGATACGCAGTATTTT. The rearrangement uses TRBV11-2 and TRBJ2-3; D uncertain. The CDR3 covers 15 residues. V lost 2 bases to trimming and J lost 5 bases, with 14 bases between them. Germline CDR1 and CDR2: SGHAT and FQNNGV.

Ten or more counts support this clonotype. J is TRBJ2-5 and V is TRBV5-1; TRBD1 agrees at 8 bases. The CDR3 length is 12 residues. Germline V gene data show CDR1 as SGHRS and CDR2 as YFSETQ. With V trimmed by 5 bases and J by 5 bases, 2 bases remained unmatched. CDR3 bases: TGCGCCAGCAGGGACAGGGAGGAGACCCAGTACTTC. This gives the protein CASRDREETQYF.

This clonotype was recorded many times. V usage is TRBV5-1 and J usage is TRBJ2-4, with D perhaps TRBD2 (5 bases). The CDR3 has 19 amino acids. The germline gives CDR1 SGHRS, CDR2 YFSETQ. Trimming pared 3 bases from V and 3 bases from J, leaving 25 bases between. The CDR3 nucleotides are TGCGCCAGCAGCTCCTTACCACCTACTAGTGGTGTCGGCAAAAACATTCAGTACTTC. It specifies CASSSLPPTSGVGKNIQYF. Drawing the rest from reference TRBV5-1 and TRBJ2-4, the complete variable domain is KAGVTQTPRYLIKTRGQQVTLSCSPISGHRSVSWYQQTPGQGLQFLFEYFSETQRNKGNFPGRFSGRQFSNSRSEMNVSTLELGDSALYLCASSSLPPTSGVGKNIQYFGAGTRLSVL.

V and J are TRBV28 and TRBJ2-3; TRBD2 matches 8 bases. This CDR3 has 16 amino acids. V lost 6 bases and J lost 1; bases outside the gene matches: 9. Per germline, CDR1 MDHEN and CDR2 SYDVKM. CDR3 sequence: CASRLRAGAGTDTQYF. CDR3 DNA: TGTGCCAGCAGGCTTCGAGCGGGGGCGGGCACAGATACGCAGTATTTT.

This clonotype turned up a few times. The rearrangement links TRBV7-9 to TRBJ2-7; TRBD2 matches at 11 bases. J was trimmed by 4 bases and V by 5 bases; bases with no gene match: 7. Looked up from germline, CDR1 is SEHNR and CDR2 is FQNEAQ (reference sequence). The CDR3 totals 15 residues. The CDR3, as DNA: TGTGCCAGCAGCCGAGGGGGACTAGCGGCGTACGAGCAGTACTTC. As protein: CASSRGGLAAYEQYF.

This clonotype appeared many times. The chain recombines TRBV5-1 with TRBJ2-5, with 7 bases aligning to TRBD1. Germline assignment: CDR1 SGHRS and CDR2 YFSETQ. CDR3 length: 17 amino acids. Trimming at V came to 0 bases and at J to 1 base, leaving 9 bases not matched to a gene. The CDR3 DNA reads as TGCGCCAGCAGCTTGGGGTGGGACAGTGCCCCCCAAGAGACCCAGTACTTC. As protein: CASSLGWDSAPQETQYF. Filled out from reference TRBV5-1 and TRBJ2-5, the complete variable domain reads KAGVTQTPRYLIKTRGQQVTLSCSPISGHRSVSWYQQTPGQGLQFLFEYFSETQRNKGNFPGRFSGRQFSNSRSEMNVSTLELGDSALYLCASSLGWDSAPQETQYFGPGTRLLVL.

At least ten counts were recorded for this clonotype. V is TRBV30 and J is TRBJ2-3, with no clear D. V lost 2 bases, J lost 7 bases, and 16 bases lay in between. The CDR3 length is 14 residues. Germline CDR1 reads GTSNPN; CDR2 reads SVGIG (reference sequence). CDR3 protein: CAWSNEANGNTQYF. CDR3 DNA: TGTGCCTGGAGTAACGAGGCCAACGGCAATACGCAGTATTTT.

This clonotype was recorded many times. The chain recombines TRBV5-1 with TRBJ2-7; D is uncertain. Per germline, CDR1 SGHRS and CDR2 YFSETQ. Trimming took off 0 bases at V and 5 bases at J, with 6 bases between the two ends. This CDR3 is built from 12 residues. Here the CDR3 DNA reads TGCGCCAGCAGCTTGGTGACCCACGAGCAGTACTTC. It yields the protein CASSLVTHEQYF.

This clonotype was seen a single time. The V and J genes are TRBV4-3 and TRBJ2-3; D may be TRBD2 (5 bases). The CDR3 consists of 16 residues. V dropped 1 base and J dropped 2 bases, with 13 bases sitting between them. The germline V gene has CDR1 LGHNA and CDR2 YSLEER. The CDR3 DNA reads TGCGCCAGCAGCCAAGTCGATAGCGCTTACACAGATACGCAGTATTTT. Translation gives CASSQVDSAYTDTQYF.

This clonotype was counted at least ten times. The chain employs TRBV19 and TRBJ1-2, with 9 bases that match TRBD1. With 9 bases clipped from V and 6 bases from J, the junction kept 2 bases outside the gene matches. CDR3 length equals 11 residues. The germline gives CDR1 LNHDA, CDR2 SQIVND (reference sequence). For the CDR3, the DNA is TGTGCCAGCGGGACAGGGAATGGCTACACCTTC. This translates into CASGTGNGYTF.

The CDR3 region has the DNA TGTGCCAGCAGCCCCCCCGACGGAGCGCGGGAGCAGTACTTC. Translating it yields CASSPPDGAREQYF. The chain is built from TRBV4-2 and TRBJ2-7; D remains unclear. The CDR3 is made up of 14 amino acids. Germline V gene lookup returns CDR1 LGHNA and CDR2 YNFKEQ. V dropped 4 bases and J dropped 7 bases, with 17 bases sitting between them.

This clonotype was observed many times. The chain uses TRBV10-3 and TRBJ2-7, with 8 bases lining up with TRBD1. CDR1 is ENHRY, CDR2 SYGVKD, per germline. The CDR3 is 14 amino acids. The trim removed 3 bases at V and 5 bases at J, leaving 6 bases unmatched. The chain's CDR3 is CAISDQGARNEQYF. The CDR3 region has the DNA TGTGCCATCAGTGACCAGGGGGCGAGAAACGAGCAGTACTTC.

Ten or more counts support this clonotype. The rearrangement links TRBV29-1 to TRBJ1-4, with TRBD1 as a possible D gene (6 bases). There are 14 residues in the CDR3. V was pared by 7 bases and J by 5 bases, with 17 bases between. Germline values: CDR1 SQVTM, CDR2 ANQGSEA. The DNA of the CDR3 is TGCAGCGCACCAGGGGACGGTACGAATGAAAAACTGTTTTTT. This codes for CSAPGDGTNEKLFF.

This clonotype was seen at least ten times. Since no conserved phenylalanine or tryptophan closes the CDR3, a read error is the likely cause. The DNA is omitted, as the CDR3 cannot be located on it reliably, and the CDR3 follows TCRdb's listing. This sequence joins TRBV3-1 and TRBJ1-2; the D segment call TRBD1 is taken from the table without a DNA check. CDR1 and CDR2 (germline): LGHDT, YNNKEL (reference sequence). The CDR3 has 14 residues if both end residues are counted. The CDR3 region is CASSQSTGTQFLIY.

This clonotype showed up many times. The chain joins TRBV5-1 to TRBJ1-1, with D possibly being TRBD1 (6 bases). Germline assignment: CDR1 SGHRS and CDR2 YFSETQ. Trimming removed 6 bases at V and 4 bases at J, with 16 bases between. The CDR3 length is 14 residues. The CDR3 loop reads CASTKQGETTEAFF. In DNA, the CDR3 is TGCGCCAGCACGAAACAGGGAGAAACCACTGAAGCTTTCTTT.

This clonotype was seen ten or more times. The CDR3 reads CASSSLRGDSSYNEQFF. For the CDR3, the DNA is TGTGCCAGCAGCTCCCTACGAGGGGATAGCTCCTACAATGAGCAGTTCTTC. The V call is TRBV6-2 or TRBV6-3, the J call TRBJ2-1; D is tentatively TRBD1 or TRBD2 (5 bases each). This CDR3 has 17 residues. Germline assignment: CDR1 MNHEY and CDR2 SVGEGT. Trimming removed 6 bases at V and 0 bases at J, with 18 bases between.

The table lists this clonotype with many counts. This sequence joins TRBV5-6 and TRBJ2-1; D unclear. Trimming shortened V by 1 base and J by 0 bases, and 8 bases separated the two germline ends. This CDR3 contains 15 residues. In germline, CDR1 is SGHDT, CDR2 YYEEEE. In DNA form, the CDR3 reads TGTGCCAGCAGCTTGCGGGTGGACTCCTACAATGAGCAGTTCTTC. Its protein product is CASSLRVDSYNEQFF.

This clonotype was recorded many times. CDR3 region: CASSPRGSYNEQFF. In DNA, the CDR3 is TGTGCCAGCAGCCCTAGAGGTTCCTACAATGAGCAGTTCTTC. The chain recombines TRBV7-9 with TRBJ2-1; D unclear. V lost 5 bases to trimming and J lost 1 base, with 9 bases between them. This CDR3 is built from 14 residues. The V gene's germline CDR1 is SEHNR and CDR2 FQNEAQ (reference sequence).

This clonotype has at least ten counts. The chain couples TRBV7-9 to TRBJ1-1; D is unresolved. With 3 bases removed from V and 6 bases from J, the gap between germline ends came to 17 bases. The CDR3 has 15 amino acids. Germline loops: CDR1 SEHNR, CDR2 FQNEAQ (reference sequence). CDR3 coding DNA: TGTGCCAGCAGCTTTGCGGTATTGGGAAGCGCTGAAGCTTTCTTT. This gives the protein CASSFAVLGSAEAFF.

Many counts were recorded for this clonotype. The chain carries TRBV5-1 and TRBJ1-1; D possibly corresponds to TRBD1 (6 bases). In germline, CDR1 is SGHRS, CDR2 YFSETQ. The CDR3 runs 18 residues. The V end lost 4 bases, the J end lost 0 bases, and 22 bases lay between the germline ends. This CDR3 reads CASSPRGRQDPMNTEAFF. In DNA, the CDR3 is TGCGCCAGCAGCCCCCGGGGAAGACAGGACCCTATGAACACTGAAGCTTTCTTT.

This clonotype was detected ten times or more. The gene calls are TRBV20-1 and TRBJ1-6; perhaps TRBD1 as D (5 bases). Trimming left V 3 bases short and J 4 bases short, with 10 bases between. The germline gives CDR1 DFQATT, CDR2 SNEGSKA (reference sequence). There are 14 residues in the CDR3. This CDR3 reads CSASRGPYNSPLHF. CDR3 nucleotide sequence: TGCAGTGCTAGCCGGGGCCCTTATAATTCACCCCTCCACTTT.

This clonotype showed up many times. This rearrangement joins TRBV7-2 to TRBJ2-3; D may be TRBD2 (5 bases). CDR3 length: 15 amino acids. CDR1 SGHTA and CDR2 FQGNSA come from the germline V gene. Trimming took off 5 bases at V and 5 bases at J, with 17 bases between the two ends. The CDR3 region is CASSDMPIEGDTQYF. Written as DNA, the CDR3 is TGTGCCAGCAGCGACATGCCGATCGAGGGAGATACGCAGTATTTT.

This clonotype was detected only a few times. The V and J genes are TRBV30 and TRBJ2-7, with D unresolved. There are 13 residues in the CDR3. Trimming shortened V by 1 base and J by 3 bases, and 10 bases separated the two germline ends. Germline loops: CDR1 GTSNPN, CDR2 SVGIG (reference sequence). CDR3 nucleotide sequence: TGTGCCTGGAGTGCACAGAGAAACTACGAGCAGTACTTC. Translation gives CAWSAQRNYEQYF.

This clonotype has at least ten counts. The rearrangement uses TRBV5-1 and TRBJ2-1; no reliable D call. From germline, CDR1 is SGHRS and CDR2 YFSETQ. The CDR3 totals 17 residues. V was pared by 0 bases and J by 0 bases, with 13 bases between. The DNA of the CDR3 is TGCGCCAGCAGCTTGGCCTCTCACCCCCCCTCCTACAATGAGCAGTTCTTC. Its protein is CASSLASHPPSYNEQFF.

With respect to this clonotype: This may be a read error: a much more frequent sequence differs by one nucleotide. This chain links TRBV20-1 with TRBJ2-7, with a weak D call TRBD2 (5 bases). Germline V gene lookup returns CDR1 DFQATT and CDR2 SNEGSKA (reference sequence). The CDR3 sequence is 12 residues long. The CDR3: CRAREGPYEQYF. In DNA form, the CDR3 reads TGCAGAGCTAGAGAGGGCCCCTACGAGCAGTACTTC.

About this clonotype itself: Just one base apart from a much larger clone, this may be a read error. The V and J genes are TRBV6-1 and TRBJ2-1; D is perhaps TRBD2 (5 bases). The germline CDR1 and CDR2 sequences are MNHNS and SASEGT. The CDR3 extends over 19 amino acids. CDR3 in DNA: TGTGCCAGCAGCCGCCGACTGATTACCGCCATCGGGGTCTACAATCAGCAGTTCTTC. Translating it yields CASSRRLITAIGVYNQQFF.

This clonotype was picked up many times. This chain links TRBV28 with TRBJ2-5; D not certain. Germline V gene lookup returns CDR1 MDHEN and CDR2 SYDVKM. V dropped 5 bases and J dropped 0 bases, with 16 bases sitting between them. There are 16 residues in the CDR3. The CDR3 coding sequence is TGTGCCAGCAGTCCAATCCCTGACAAGTACCAAGAGACCCAGTACTTC. Translation gives CASSPIPDKYQETQYF.